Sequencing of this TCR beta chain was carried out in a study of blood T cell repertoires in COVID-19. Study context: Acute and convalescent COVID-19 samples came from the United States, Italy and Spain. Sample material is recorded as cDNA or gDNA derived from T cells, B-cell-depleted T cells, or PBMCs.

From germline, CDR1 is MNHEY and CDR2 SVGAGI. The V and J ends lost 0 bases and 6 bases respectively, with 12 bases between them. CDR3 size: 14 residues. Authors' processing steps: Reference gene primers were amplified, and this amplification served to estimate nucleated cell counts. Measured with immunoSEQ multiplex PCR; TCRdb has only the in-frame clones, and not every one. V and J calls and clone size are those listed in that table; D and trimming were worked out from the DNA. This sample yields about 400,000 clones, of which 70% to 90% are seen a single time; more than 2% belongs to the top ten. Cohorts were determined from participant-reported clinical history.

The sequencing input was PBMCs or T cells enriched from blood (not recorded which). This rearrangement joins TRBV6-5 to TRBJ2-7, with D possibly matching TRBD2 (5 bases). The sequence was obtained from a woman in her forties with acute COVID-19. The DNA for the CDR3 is TGTGCCAGCAGTTACTCGAAAATGAGCGGCGAGCAGTACTTC. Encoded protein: CASSYSKMSGEQYF.